This entry lists 10 T cell receptor beta chains sequenced from one sample in a study of cytomegalovirus exposure and HLA in healthy donors. The protocol was immunoSEQ multiplex PCR, while the TCRdb copy is restricted to in-frame clones and leaves out a portion. The repertoire holds about 130,000 clones, with 70% to 90% as singletons. The sample taken for sequencing was PBMCs. Receptors were obtained from a woman aged 30 to 39 in good health and CMV-seropositive.

The V gene is TRBV9, the J gene TRBJ2-5; 9 bases match TRBD1. The trim removed 4 bases at V and 5 bases at J, leaving 6 bases unmatched. The CDR3 length is 14 residues. Per germline, CDR1 SGDLS and CDR2 YYNGEE. The CDR3 DNA sequence: TGTGCCAGCAGCCTACAGGGGGCTGGGGAGACCCAGTACTTC. This translates into CASSLQGAGETQYF. Looking up the rest from reference TRBV9 and TRBJ2-5 gives the full variable domain: DSGVTQTPKHLITATGQRVTLRCSPRSGDLSVYWYQQSLDQGLQFLIQYYNGEERAKGNILERFSAQQFPDLHSELNLSSLELGDSALYFCASSLQGAGETQYFGPGTRLLVL.

The V and J genes are TRBV18 and TRBJ2-7; a possible D gene is TRBD2 (5 bases). The CDR3 is 15 amino acids. The germline CDR1 and CDR2 sequences are KGHSH and LQKENI. Trimming stripped 0 bases from V and 0 bases from J, with 9 bases between. CDR3 amino acids: CASSPPRAYSYEQYF. The CDR3 region has the DNA TGTGCCAGCTCACCACCGCGGGCTTACTCCTACGAGCAGTACTTC. Filled out from reference TRBV18 and TRBJ2-7, the complete variable domain reads NAGVMQNPRHLVRRRGQEARLRCSPMKGHSHVYWYRQLPEEGLKFMVYLQKENIIDESGMPKERFSAEFPKEGPSILRIQQVVRGDSAAYFCASSPPRAYSYEQYFGPGTRLTVT.

V usage is TRBV5-1 and J usage is TRBJ2-7; 7 bases are a match to TRBD1. Germline V gene sequence: CDR1 SGHRS, CDR2 YFSETQ. Trimming at V came to 2 bases and at J to 3 bases, leaving 8 bases not matched to a gene. CDR3 size: 15 residues. DNA for the CDR3: TGCGCCAGCAGCTTCGGTACAGGGGTTCTCTACGAGCAGTACTTC. It is translated as CASSFGTGVLYEQYF. The variable domain in full, completed from reference TRBV5-1 and TRBJ2-7, reads KAGVTQTPRYLIKTRGQQVTLSCSPISGHRSVSWYQQTPGQGLQFLFEYFSETQRNKGNFPGRFSGRQFSNSRSEMNVSTLELGDSALYLCASSFGTGVLYEQYFGPGTRLTVT.

J is TRBJ2-3 and V is TRBV7-2; 7 bases are a match to TRBD2. This CDR3 comprises 15 residues. Germline CDR1 is SGHTA and CDR2 is FQGNSA. The trim removed 5 bases at V and 3 bases at J, leaving 8 bases unmatched. CDR3 DNA: TGTGCCAGCAGCCCTGTCGCGGGAGTGACAGATACGCAGTATTTT. Its translation: CASSPVAGVTDTQYF.

This chain links TRBV7-2 with TRBJ1-2; tentatively, D is TRBD1 (5 bases). The CDR3 runs to 15 residues. The germline CDR1 and CDR2 sequences are SGHTA and FQGNSA. Trimming left V 1 base short and J 2 bases short, with 11 bases between. The CDR3 nucleotides are TGTGCCAGCAGCTTAGGAGTTGCAGGGAACTATGGCTACACCTTC. This encodes CASSLGVAGNYGYTF.

The chain uses TRBV28 and TRBJ2-7; 8 positions match TRBD2. The V gene end was trimmed by 5 bases and the J gene end by 3 bases; junction bases not matched to a gene: 9. Per germline, CDR1 MDHEN and CDR2 SYDVKM. This CDR3 is 15 amino acids long. The CDR3 DNA reads TGTGCCAGCAGTCCCGGACTAGCAAACATCTACGAGCAGTACTTC. It encodes CASSPGLANIYEQYF.

The genes are TRBV5-1 and TRBJ1-4, with D possibly being TRBD1 (5 bases). CDR1 SGHRS and CDR2 YFSETQ come from the germline V gene. This CDR3 has 15 amino acids. The germline V and J ends were trimmed by 0 bases and 6 bases, with 12 bases remaining between them. CDR3 protein: CASSLEGTGDEKLFF. The DNA of the CDR3 is TGCGCCAGCAGCTTGGAGGGGACGGGGGATGAAAAACTGTTTTTT.

The J gene is TRBJ1-2, the V gene TRBV19; D uncertain. The V end lost 5 bases, the J end lost 4 bases, and 14 bases lay between the germline ends. The germline CDR1 and CDR2 sequences are LNHDA and SQIVND (reference sequence). The CDR3 consists of 14 residues. CDR3 in amino acids: CASSSTLVLYGYTF. The CDR3 DNA follows: TGTGCCAGTAGTTCGACACTAGTTCTCTATGGCTACACCTTC.

V gene TRBV4-2 combines with J gene TRBJ1-5; D is perhaps TRBD1 (5 bases). Germline V gene sequence: CDR1 LGHNA, CDR2 YNFKEQ. Trimming removed 3 bases at V and 6 bases at J, with 18 bases between. The CDR3 loop spans 16 amino acids. The CDR3 sequence: CASSHLGGGYGQPQHF. DNA of the CDR3: TGTGCCAGCAGCCATTTGGGGGGAGGGTACGGTCAGCCCCAGCATTTT.

DNA of the CDR3: TGCGCCAGCAGTCAAGCTAGGCAGGGTTGTGTGGATACGCAGTATTTT. This gives the protein CASSQARQGCVDTQYF. The gene calls are TRBV23-1 and TRBJ2-3, with D tentatively TRBD1 (5 bases). TRBV23-1 is an ORF; its function is uncertain. CDR3 length: 16 residues. Between the trimmed V and J ends, which lost 2 bases and 6 bases, there was a span of 18 bases.